Following are 27 T cell receptor beta chains from one sample sequenced in a study of cytomegalovirus exposure and HLA in healthy donors. The PCR contained 60 Vbeta and 13 Jbeta primers. Using immunoSEQ multiplex PCR, the repertoire was profiled, and TCRdb retains in-frame clones only, with some absent. The sample yields approximately 150,000 clones, roughly 80% seen once. The sequenced material came from PBMCs. The source of these receptors is a man aged 35 to 55 in good health and CMV-seronegative.

This chain joins TRBV9 and TRBJ2-5; no definite D call. This CDR3 has 14 amino acids. The germline V and J ends were trimmed by 0 bases and 4 bases, with 10 bases remaining between them. CDR1 is SGDLS, CDR2 YYNGEE, per germline. CDR3 DNA: TGTGCCAGCAGCGTAGACCCGGCAGGAGAGACCCAGTACTTC. Amino acids: CASSVDPAGETQYF.

This chain uses TRBV25-1 with TRBJ2-5; D gene unclear. Trimming took off 9 bases at V and 5 bases at J, with 4 bases between the two ends. Looked up from germline, CDR1 is MGHDK and CDR2 is SYGVNS. The CDR3 loop spans 9 amino acids. CDR3 loop: CAREETQYF. The CDR3 DNA follows: TGTGCCAGGGAGGAGACCCAGTACTTC.

V gene TRBV14 combines with J gene TRBJ2-5, with 7 bases fitting TRBD1. V trimming: 3 bases; J trimming: 5 bases; junction bases outside the gene matches: 12. This CDR3 region has 16 residues. Germline V CDR1 and CDR2: SGHDN, FVKESK. The CDR3 loop reads CASSQRGPGRLETQYF. In nucleotides, the CDR3 is TGTGCCAGCAGCCAGAGGGGGCCGGGTCGGTTGGAGACCCAGTACTTC.

The V gene is TRBV18, the J gene TRBJ1-2; D might be TRBD1 (5 bases). The CDR3 spans 15 residues. V dropped 6 bases and J dropped 1 base, with 15 bases sitting between them. From germline, CDR1 is KGHSH and CDR2 LQKENI. The CDR3: CASSPSQGFNYGYTF. The DNA of the CDR3 is TGTGCCAGCTCTCCAAGCCAGGGATTTAACTATGGCTACACCTTC.

Written as DNA, the CDR3 is TGTGCCAGCAGCTTTGACAGGAACACCGGGGAGCTGTTTTTT. Translating gives CASSFDRNTGELFF. The V call is TRBV11-2, the J call TRBJ2-2; a weak D match, TRBD1 (5 bases). The CDR3 consists of 14 residues. Per the germline V gene, CDR1 is SGHAT and CDR2 is FQNNGV. V was cut by 3 bases and J by 1 base, with 6 bases left in between.

The CDR3, as DNA: TGTGCCAGCAGTATGGGACAGGGGGCGAATCAGCCCCAGCATTTT. Translation gives CASSMGQGANQPQHF. The chain has TRBV27 and TRBJ1-5; 12 bases line up with TRBD1. Germline CDR1 is MNHEY and CDR2 is SMNVEV (reference sequence). This CDR3 is built from 15 residues. V shed 5 bases, J shed 4 bases, and the junction held 3 bases outside the gene matches.

The J gene is TRBJ1-5, the V gene TRBV28; D unclear. The CDR3 runs 14 residues. Germline V CDR1 and CDR2: MDHEN, SYDVKM. Between the trimmed V and J ends, which lost 2 bases and 2 bases, there was a span of 7 bases. This chain's CDR3 is CASSLTTGNQPQHF. In nucleotides, the CDR3 is TGTGCCAGCAGTTTAACCACGGGCAATCAGCCCCAGCATTTT. Looking up the rest from reference TRBV28 and TRBJ1-5 gives the full variable domain: DVKVTQSSRYLVKRTGEKVFLECVQDMDHENMFWYRQDPGLGLRLIYFSYDVKMKEKGDIPEGYSVSREKKERFSLILESASTNQTSMYLCASSLTTGNQPQHFGDGTRLSIL.

The chain's CDR3 is CASIASGSYEQYF. CDR3 DNA sequence: TGTGCCAGCATTGCTAGCGGGTCCTACGAGCAGTACTTC. V usage is TRBV6-6 and J usage is TRBJ2-7, with 8 nucleotides matching TRBD2. There are 13 residues in the CDR3. Losses at the gene ends were 7 bases for V and 1 base for J; bases not matched to a gene: 3. The germline gives CDR1 MNHNY, CDR2 SVGAGI (reference sequence).

The CDR3 DNA reads TGTGCCAGCAGCGTGCAGGGAAGTCAGCCCCAGCATTTT. Translation: CASSVQGSQPQHF. The chain employs TRBV7-6 and TRBJ1-5; TRBD1 is a possible D gene (5 bases). Germline lookup yields CDR1 SGHVS and CDR2 FNYEAQ. The CDR3 is made up of 13 amino acids. Deletions cut 5 bases from V and 6 bases from J, with 11 bases between. Looking up the rest from reference TRBV7-6 and TRBJ1-5 gives the full variable domain: GAGVSQSPRYKVTKRGQDVALRCDPISGHVSLYWYRQALGQGPEFLTYFNYEAQQDKSGLPNDRFSAERPEGSISTLTIQRTEQRDSAMYRCASSVQGSQPQHFGDGTRLSIL.

This chain uses TRBV5-4 with TRBJ1-4, with a possible D match to TRBD1 (5 bases). Per germline, CDR1 SGHNT and CDR2 YYREEE (reference sequence). With 3 bases removed from V and 8 bases from J, the gap between germline ends came to 14 bases. This CDR3 comprises 14 residues. CDR3 region: CASSSGANQEKLFF. CDR3 in DNA: TGTGCCAGCAGCTCTGGGGCCAACCAGGAAAAACTGTTTTTT.

The rearrangement links TRBV11-2 to TRBJ1-2; D gene unclear. CDR1 and CDR2 (germline): SGHAT, FQNNGV. V was shortened by 5 bases and J by 1 base, with 17 bases between the two germline ends. The length of the CDR3 is 16 residues. The CDR3, as DNA: TGTGCCAGCAGCCCCCCGGGAGGACGGGGTAACTATGGCTACACCTTC. It is translated as CASSPPGGRGNYGYTF.

In its sample, this clone was seen a few times. The chain recombines TRBV30 with TRBJ1-3; D remains ambiguous. Germline CDR1 reads GTSNPN; CDR2 reads SVGIG (reference sequence). The CDR3 has 12 amino acids. V gave up 4 bases and J gave up 3 bases, with 7 bases separating them. CDR3 amino acids: CAWTAGGNTIYF. The CDR3 region has the DNA TGTGCCTGGACGGCGGGTGGAAACACCATATATTTT. Full variable domain (missing parts from reference TRBV30 and TRBJ1-3): SQTIHQWPATLVQPVGSPLSLECTVEGTSNPNLYWYRQAAGRGLQLLFYSVGIGQISSEVPQNLSASRPQDRQFILSSKKLLLSDSGFYLCAWTAGGNTIYFGEGSWLTVV.

V and J are TRBV9 and TRBJ1-1; D unresolved. Germline V gene lookup returns CDR1 SGDLS and CDR2 YYNGEE. V lost 0 bases, J lost 0 bases, and 9 bases lay in between. CDR3 length: 15 amino acids. CDR3 protein: CASSVVADLNTEAFF. Written as DNA, the CDR3 is TGTGCCAGCAGCGTAGTAGCAGATCTGAACACTGAAGCTTTCTTT.

The chain carries TRBV30 and TRBJ1-5; 9 bases map to TRBD1. CDR1 is GTSNPN, CDR2 SVGIG, per germline (reference sequence). The V segment lost 6 bases and the J segment 1 base; nucleotides outside the gene matches: 13. The CDR3 runs to 17 residues. CDR3 bases: TGTGCCTGTAAATCGGGACAGGGTTATGGAAGCAATCAGCCCCAGCATTTT. The encoded protein is CACKSGQGYGSNQPQHF.

The V and J genes are TRBV7-7 and TRBJ2-1; D might be TRBD2 (6 bases). This CDR3 contains 13 residues. Germline V CDR1 and CDR2: SSHAT, FNYEAQ (reference sequence). V was trimmed by 5 bases and J by 8 bases, leaving 13 bases between them. The CDR3 is CASSRDLEHEQFF. The CDR3 coding sequence is TGTGCCAGCAGCCGGGACTTGGAGCATGAGCAGTTCTTC.

The rearrangement uses TRBV7-8 and TRBJ1-6, with 8 nucleotides matching TRBD1. Germline trimming cut 5 bases from V and 5 bases from J; bases unmatched to any gene: 17. The length of the CDR3 is 19 residues. The germline CDR1 and CDR2 sequences are SGHVS and FQNEAQ. The CDR3, as DNA: TGTGCCAGCAGCCGACAGGGGAGCGCCCTTCGCTTCAATAATTCACCCCTCCACTTT. Its protein is CASSRQGSALRFNNSPLHF.

This rearrangement joins TRBV9 to TRBJ1-6, with a tentative D call TRBD1 (6 bases). The germline CDR1 and CDR2 sequences are SGDLS and YYNGEE. CDR3 length equals 15 residues. Trimming took off 0 bases at V and 8 bases at J, with 12 bases between the two ends. The CDR3 bases are TGTGCCAGCAGCGTAGCTTTAGGGGGTCATTCACCCCTCCACTTT. This translates into CASSVALGGHSPLHF.

This rearrangement joins TRBV5-1 to TRBJ2-1, with 10 bases aligning to TRBD1. V shed 0 bases and J 9 bases; nucleotides not matched to a gene: 6. Per the germline V gene, CDR1 is SGHRS and CDR2 is YFSETQ. The CDR3 length is 15 residues. The CDR3 sequence is CASSLEPTGGGEQFF. CDR3 DNA sequence: TGCGCCAGCAGCTTGGAGCCGACAGGGGGCGGTGAGCAGTTCTTC.

This sequence joins TRBV30 and TRBJ2-5; 8 positions agree with TRBD2. The germline V gene has CDR1 GTSNPN and CDR2 SVGIG (reference sequence). The CDR3 consists of 13 residues. J gave up 7 bases and V 0 bases, and 4 bases lay outside the gene matches. The CDR3 sequence is CAWSVRGGGTQYF. CDR3 nucleotide sequence: TGTGCCTGGAGTGTACGGGGGGGAGGGACCCAGTACTTC.

V usage is TRBV9 and J usage is TRBJ2-1, with D possibly being TRBD1 (6 bases). The CDR3 consists of 15 residues. Trimming shortened V by 4 bases and J by 8 bases, and 19 bases separated the two germline ends. The germline CDR1 and CDR2 sequences are SGDLS and YYNGEE. CDR3 protein: CASSPLRGINDEQFF. CDR3 nucleotide sequence: TGTGCCAGCAGCCCCCTCAGGGGTATCAACGATGAGCAGTTCTTC.

V gene TRBV18 combines with J gene TRBJ2-7; perhaps TRBD2 as D (6 bases). V was clipped by 4 bases and J by 4 bases, with 11 bases between them. Germline CDR1 is KGHSH and CDR2 is LQKENI. The CDR3 spans 13 residues. The CDR3 here is CASSQDRGYEQYF. The CDR3 DNA sequence: TGTGCCAGCTCACAAGACCGGGGGTACGAGCAGTACTTC.

The chain is built from TRBV29-1 and TRBJ1-2, with 9 bases fitting TRBD1. Looked up from germline, CDR1 is SQVTM and CDR2 is ANQGSEA. The CDR3 runs 13 residues. The V gene end was trimmed by 6 bases and the J gene end by 2 bases; junction bases not matched to a gene: 4. CDR3 DNA: TGCAGCGTCGGGACAGGGACCAACTATGGCTACACCTTC. This gives the protein CSVGTGTNYGYTF.

The chain couples TRBV5-1 to TRBJ2-3, with TRBD2 identical over 10 bases. Germline CDR1 SGHRS, CDR2 YFSETQ. The CDR3 is 14 amino acids. The trim removed 8 bases at V and 2 bases at J, leaving 5 bases unmatched. In DNA form, the CDR3 reads TGCGCCAGTAAGCGGGGGGGTACCACAGATACGCAGTATTTT. Residues: CASKRGGTTDTQYF.

This chain links TRBV30 with TRBJ1-1; D is unclear. The CDR3 contains 14 residues. Trimming shortened V by 4 bases and J by 1 base, and 13 bases separated the two germline ends. Germline loops: CDR1 GTSNPN, CDR2 SVGIG (reference sequence). CDR3 residues: CAWIRRAQNTEAFF. In DNA, the CDR3 is TGTGCCTGGATCAGGAGGGCACAGAACACTGAAGCTTTCTTT. The full variable domain, with the rest looked up from reference TRBV30 and TRBJ1-1, is SQTIHQWPATLVQPVGSPLSLECTVEGTSNPNLYWYRQAAGRGLQLLFYSVGIGQISSEVPQNLSASRPQDRQFILSSKKLLLSDSGFYLCAWIRRAQNTEAFFGQGTRLTVV.

The chain uses TRBV5-6 and TRBJ1-6; TRBD1 matches 7 bases. CDR1 is SGHDT, CDR2 YYEEEE, per germline. This CDR3 is 16 amino acids long. After removal of 2 bases from V and 4 bases from J, the junction contained 6 bases not matched to a gene. The CDR3 DNA is TGTGCCAGCAGCTTTCCAACAGGGGCGTATAATTCACCCCTCCACTTT. Its protein is CASSFPTGAYNSPLHF.

This chain links TRBV7-3 with TRBJ1-1, with TRBD1 matching over 7 bases. This CDR3 region has 14 residues. V was pared by 3 bases and J by 1 base, with 2 bases of the junction left unmatched. CDR1 SGHTA and CDR2 FQGTGA come from the germline V gene. The CDR3 is CASSLTGQNTEAFF. DNA of the CDR3: TGTGCCAGCAGCTTGACAGGGCAGAACACTGAAGCTTTCTTT.

This chain joins TRBV6-4 and TRBJ2-3; 8 bases fit TRBD1. J gave up 4 bases and V 0 bases, and 12 bases lay outside the gene matches. CDR3 length: 18 residues. Germline V gene data show CDR1 as MRHNA and CDR2 as SNTAGT. The CDR3 loop is CASSDSGSNRGSPDTQYF. CDR3 coding DNA: TGTGCCAGCAGTGACTCGGGCTCTAACAGGGGGTCCCCAGATACGCAGTATTTT.